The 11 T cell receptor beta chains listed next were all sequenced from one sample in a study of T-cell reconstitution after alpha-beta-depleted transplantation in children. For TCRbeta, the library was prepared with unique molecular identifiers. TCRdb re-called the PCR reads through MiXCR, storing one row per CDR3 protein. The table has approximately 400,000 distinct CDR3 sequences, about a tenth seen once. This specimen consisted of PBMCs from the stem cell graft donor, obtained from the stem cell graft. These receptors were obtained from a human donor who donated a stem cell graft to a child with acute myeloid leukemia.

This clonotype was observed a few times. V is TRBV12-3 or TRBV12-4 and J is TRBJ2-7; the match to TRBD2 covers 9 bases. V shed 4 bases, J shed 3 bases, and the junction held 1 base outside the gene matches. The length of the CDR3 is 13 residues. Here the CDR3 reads CASSSSGVYEQYF. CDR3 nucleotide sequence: TGTGCCAGCAGTTCTAGCGGGGTCTACGAGCAGTACTTC.

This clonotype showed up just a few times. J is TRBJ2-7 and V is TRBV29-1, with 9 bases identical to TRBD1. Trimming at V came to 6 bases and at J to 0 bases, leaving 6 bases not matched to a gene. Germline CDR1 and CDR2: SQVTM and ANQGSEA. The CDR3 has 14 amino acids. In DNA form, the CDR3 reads TGCAGCGTCCCCGGACAGGGGAGCTCCTACGAGCAGTACTTC. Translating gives CSVPGQGSSYEQYF.

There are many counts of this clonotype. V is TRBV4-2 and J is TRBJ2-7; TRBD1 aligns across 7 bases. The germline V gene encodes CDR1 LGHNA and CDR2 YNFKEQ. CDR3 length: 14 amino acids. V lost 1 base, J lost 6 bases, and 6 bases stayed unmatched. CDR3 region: CASSQATGIGEQYF. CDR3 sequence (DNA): TGTGCCAGCAGCCAAGCGACAGGGATCGGCGAGCAGTACTTC.

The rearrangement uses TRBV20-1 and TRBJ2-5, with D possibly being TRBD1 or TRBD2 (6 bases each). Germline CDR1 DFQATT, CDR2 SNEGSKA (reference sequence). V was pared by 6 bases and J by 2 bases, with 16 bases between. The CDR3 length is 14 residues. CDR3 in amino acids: CSAESQGRQETQYF. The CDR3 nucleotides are TGCAGTGCAGAGTCCCAGGGGAGGCAAGAGACCCAGTACTTC.

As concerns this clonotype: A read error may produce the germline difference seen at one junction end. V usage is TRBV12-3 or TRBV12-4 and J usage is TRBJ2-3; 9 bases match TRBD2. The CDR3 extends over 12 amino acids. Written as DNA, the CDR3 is TGTGCCAGCAGTTTACTGGGGGGACTAGCTATTTTT. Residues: CASSLLGGLAIF.

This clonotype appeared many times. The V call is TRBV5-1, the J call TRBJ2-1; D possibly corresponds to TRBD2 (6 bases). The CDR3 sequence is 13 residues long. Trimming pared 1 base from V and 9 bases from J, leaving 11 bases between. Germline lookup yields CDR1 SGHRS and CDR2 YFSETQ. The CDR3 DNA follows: TGCGCCAGCAGCTTGCCGCGGGACGGTGAGCAGTTCTTC. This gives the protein CASSLPRDGEQFF.

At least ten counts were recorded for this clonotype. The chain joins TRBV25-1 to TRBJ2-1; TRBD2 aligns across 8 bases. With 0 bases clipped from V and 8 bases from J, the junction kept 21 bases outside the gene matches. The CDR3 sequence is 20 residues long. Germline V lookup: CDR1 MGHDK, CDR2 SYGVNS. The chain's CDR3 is CASSEYFVGSGSWPSHEQFF. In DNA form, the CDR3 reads TGTGCCAGCAGTGAATATTTCGTTGGAAGCGGGAGTTGGCCTAGTCATGAGCAGTTCTTC.

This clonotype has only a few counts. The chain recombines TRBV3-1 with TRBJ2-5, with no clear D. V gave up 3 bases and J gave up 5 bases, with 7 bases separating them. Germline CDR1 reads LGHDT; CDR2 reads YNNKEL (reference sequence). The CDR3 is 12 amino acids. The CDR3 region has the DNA TGTGCCAGCAGCCAGGGCCCCGAGACCCAGTACTTC. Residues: CASSQGPETQYF.

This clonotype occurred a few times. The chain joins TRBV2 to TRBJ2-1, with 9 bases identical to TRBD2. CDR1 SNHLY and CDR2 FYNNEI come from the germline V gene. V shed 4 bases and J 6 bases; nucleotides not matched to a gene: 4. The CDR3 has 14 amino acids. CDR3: CASSALTSGNEQFF. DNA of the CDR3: TGTGCCAGCAGTGCCCTGACTAGCGGCAATGAGCAGTTCTTC.

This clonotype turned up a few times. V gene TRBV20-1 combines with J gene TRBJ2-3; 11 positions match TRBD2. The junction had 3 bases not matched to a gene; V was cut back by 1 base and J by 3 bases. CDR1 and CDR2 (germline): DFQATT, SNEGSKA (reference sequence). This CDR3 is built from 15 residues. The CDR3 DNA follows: TGCAGTGCTAGAGTTCTAGCGGGGGGAACAGATACGCAGTATTTT. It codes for CSARVLAGGTDTQYF.

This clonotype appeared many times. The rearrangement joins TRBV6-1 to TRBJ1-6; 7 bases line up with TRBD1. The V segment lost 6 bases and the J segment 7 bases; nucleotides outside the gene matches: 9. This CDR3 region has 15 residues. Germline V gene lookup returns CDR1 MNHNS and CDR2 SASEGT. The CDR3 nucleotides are TGTGCCAGCAGAAACAAACAGGGGACGAATTCACCCCTCCACTTT. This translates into CASRNKQGTNSPLHF.